This T cell receptor (beta chain) was captured by sequencing in a study of high-grade serous ovarian cancer treatment subgroups (dated by TCRdb to about 2021). About the study as a whole: Sequencing yielded a mean of about 15,000 reads and some 7,500 unique TCR beta rearrangements per sample. Of the 30 patients in the cohort, around ten had no residual disease after primary surgery (R0), around ten were excellent NACT responders, and around ten were poor NACT responders. One primary tumor sample and two metastatic tumor samples were collected from each patient, for a total of 95 or so samples. The study profiled TCR beta repertoires in high-grade serous ovarian cancer patients grouped by complete gross resection or neoadjuvant chemotherapy response under a laparoscopic triage algorithm.

High-throughput TCR profiling via ImmunoSEQ was performed on the 70 to 95 tumor samples. In the paper's pipeline: Repertoire diversity metrics included richness (unique productive sequences), clonality, evenness and relatedness; Bhattacharyya coefficient assessed similarity between samples. Conclusions stayed consistent in a sensitivity analysis that left out TCRs with fewer than two reads. What TCRdb holds here is the immuneACCESS table cut down to in-frame rearrangements. Part of the clones is not present; checked against another copy, under half of the missing clones reflect an unresolved V gene, and the others are unexplained. Clone size and the V and J calls come from that table; the DNA yielded D and trimming. The sample contains 6,000 or so clones, under 80% of them found a single time. The ten largest clones add up to roughly 8% of the sample. Tumor samples were obtained before definitive surgery or chemotherapy. The MD Anderson Biospecimen Extraction Resource handled genomic DNA extraction, while the MD Anderson Cancer Genomics Laboratory carried out the TCR sequencing.

CDR1 and CDR2 (DFQATT, SNEGSKA) derive from the germline V gene (reference sequence). V gives up 6 bases and J gives up 9 bases, and the segment between their germline ends measures 11 bases. The CDR3 contains 10 residues, cysteine and phenylalanine counted. The retained sequence is limited to the CDR3, 30 bases, with the frame set at the first base. This clone has just a few counts. Which antigen it targets is not known. Base qualities are missing; no much larger clone stands one base away. The paper's findings and limits, for the study overall: Repertoire similarity between tumors of the same patient ranged roughly 0.1 to 0.85, whereas almost no similarity was seen between different patients. Because bulk tumor TCR sequencing provided no spatial information, insight into HGSC tumor complexity and diversity was limited. Neoantigen level correlated positively with TCR clonal relatedness, and copy number variation and mutation load from whole-genome sequencing showed a positive trend with TCR clonal relatedness. The TCR repertoire analyses centered on CDR3, and CDR1 and CDR2 were not analyzed.

The clonotype was recovered from a human donor with high-grade serous ovarian cancer. Material for sequencing was tumor tissue. The chain joins TRBV20-1 to TRBJ1-1; the D gene cannot be resolved reliably. The CDR3 has the sequence CSAETLKAFF. The DNA is TGCAGTGCGGAAACACTGAAAGCTTTCTTT.